Sequencing of this T cell receptor (beta chain) was carried out in a study of blood T cell repertoires in COVID-19. About the study: Specimens from acute and convalescent COVID-19 originated in the United States, Italy and Spain. The cDNA or gDNA used as material had been derived from T cells, B-cell-depleted T cells, or PBMCs.

V lost 4 bases, J lost 4 bases, and 7 bases stayed unmatched. Germline-derived CDR1 and CDR2 are KGHDR and SFDVKD. The CDR3 is 18 residues long. The authors' processing: It was from reference gene primer amplification that nucleated cell counts were estimated. Only in-frame clones appear in the TCRdb table, and some are missing; sequencing was by immunoSEQ multiplex PCR. The V and J calls and clone size come from that table; D and trimming were worked out from the DNA. Here the sample spans 65,000 to 80,000 clones, about four fifths being singletons. The receptor comes from a human donor in a cohort sampled during active COVID-19. This chain links TRBV24-1 with TRBJ2-2, with 14 bases identical to TRBD2. The sequencing input was peripheral blood. CDR3 in DNA: TGTGCCACCAGTGAATCCGGGACTAGCGGGGGAGGCACCGGGGAGCTGTTTTTT. Protein product: CATSESGTSGGGTGELFF.